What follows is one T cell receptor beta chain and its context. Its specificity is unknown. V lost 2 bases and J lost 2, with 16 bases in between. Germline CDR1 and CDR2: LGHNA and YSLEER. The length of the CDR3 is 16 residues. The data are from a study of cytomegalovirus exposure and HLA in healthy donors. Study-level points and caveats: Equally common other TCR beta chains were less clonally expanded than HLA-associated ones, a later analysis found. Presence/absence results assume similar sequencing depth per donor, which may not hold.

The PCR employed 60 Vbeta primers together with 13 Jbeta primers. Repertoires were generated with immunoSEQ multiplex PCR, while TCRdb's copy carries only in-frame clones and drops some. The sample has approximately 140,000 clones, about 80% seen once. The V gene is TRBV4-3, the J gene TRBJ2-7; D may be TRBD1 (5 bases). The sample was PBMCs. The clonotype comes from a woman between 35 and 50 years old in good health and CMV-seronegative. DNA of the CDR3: TGCGCCAGCAGCCAATTCGCGGCGGCAGGGCCCTACGAGCAGTACTTC. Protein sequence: CASSQFAAAGPYEQYF.